This passage covers 32 T cell receptor beta chains from one sample sequenced in a study of blood T cell repertoires in COVID-19. The assay was immunoSEQ multiplex PCR, and TCRdb's table has in-frame clones only and misses some. The data contain 200,000 to 250,000 clones, about nine tenths of them seen just once; the ten biggest clones take up roughly 10%. The material sequenced was peripheral blood. These receptors were obtained from a man aged 50 to 59 with COVID-19, enrolled during active disease.

This chain joins TRBV27 and TRBJ1-1; D is unresolved. Trimming pared 6 bases from V and 1 base from J, leaving 15 bases between. CDR3 size: 15 residues. Germline CDR1 is MNHEY and CDR2 is SMNVEV (reference sequence). The CDR3 region has the DNA TGTGCCAGCAGACGACTTACGGGATGGAACACTGAAGCTTTCTTT. This sequence encodes CASRRLTGWNTEAFF.

A word on this clone: The identical CDR3 is also encoded by other nucleotide sequences in the sample. The gene calls are TRBV3-1 (or the pseudogene TRBV3-2) and TRBJ1-2; TRBD1 is a possible D gene (6 bases). CDR3 size: 15 residues. The V gene's germline CDR1 is LGHDT and CDR2 YNNKEL (reference sequence). V lost 0 bases to trimming and J lost 2 bases, with 10 bases between them. CDR3 coding DNA: TGTGCCAGCAGCCAAGAAGGCCAGGGGAACTATGGCTACACCTTC. Its protein product is CASSQEGQGNYGYTF.

This clone was found a few times. At one end the junction does not follow the germline gene, possibly because of a read error. The sample has other DNA sequences that encode this CDR3 too. V gene TRBV19 combines with J gene TRBJ2-7, with TRBD1 as a possible D gene (6 bases). Germline V gene sequence: CDR1 LNHDA, CDR2 SQIVND (reference sequence). This CDR3 region has 13 residues. DNA for the CDR3: TGTGCCAGTAGTCTAGAGGACAGCTACGAGCAGTACTTC. Translation: CASSLEDSYEQYF.

The chain joins TRBV6-1 to TRBJ1-5, with TRBD1 as a possible D gene (5 bases). V was cut by 3 bases and J by 4 bases, with 10 bases left in between. Germline V gene lookup returns CDR1 MNHNS and CDR2 SASEGT. The CDR3 sequence is 14 residues long. CDR3 loop: CASSEQGFNQPQHF. The CDR3 DNA is TGTGCCAGCAGTGAGCAGGGTTTTAATCAGCCCCAGCATTTT.

The genes are TRBV7-8 and TRBJ2-1; TRBD2 matches at 11 bases. The CDR3 consists of 18 residues. Looked up from germline, CDR1 is SGHVS and CDR2 is FQNEAQ. V trimming: 1 base; J trimming: 0 bases; junction bases outside the gene matches: 5. CDR3 DNA sequence: TGTGCCAGCAGCTTAGAATTAGCGGGAGGGATCTCCTACAATGAGCAGTTCTTC. Its translation: CASSLELAGGISYNEQFF.

Note on this clone: One end of the junction fails to match germline, which may point to a read error. V is TRBV7-7 and J is TRBJ2-3, with a possible D match to TRBD2 (6 bases). Germline V lookup: CDR1 SSHAT, CDR2 FNYEAQ (reference sequence). The CDR3 has 15 residues. The CDR3 here is CASSRTGTSTDTQYF. CDR3 sequence (DNA): TGTGCTAGCAGCAGGACCGGGACTAGCACAGATACGCAGTATTTT.

The chain links TRBV5-6 to TRBJ2-1; TRBD2 matches 7 bases. V lost 4 bases, J lost 9 bases, and 13 bases stayed unmatched. The CDR3 has 15 amino acids. From germline, CDR1 is SGHDT and CDR2 YYEEEE. The CDR3 bases are TGTGCCAGCAGCCTCCTGGAGCGGGACGAAGCTGAGCAGTTCTTC. Translated: CASSLLERDEAEQFF. The variable domain in full, with the rest retrieved from reference TRBV5-6 and TRBJ2-1, is DAGVTQSPTHLIKTRGQQVTLRCSPKSGHDTVSWYQQALGQGPQFIFQYYEEEERQRGNFPDRFSGHQFPNYSSELNVNALLLGDSALYLCASSLLERDEAEQFFGPGTRLTVL.

In DNA, the CDR3 is TGTGCCAGCAGTGAGACTAACATAGCCAAAAACATTCAGTACTTC. This encodes CASSETNIAKNIQYF. The rearrangement joins TRBV2 to TRBJ2-4; perhaps TRBD2 as D (5 bases). CDR3 length equals 15 residues. The V end was cut by 3 bases, the J end by 0 bases, with 9 bases between. CDR1 SNHLY and CDR2 FYNNEI come from the germline V gene.

J is TRBJ2-5 and V is TRBV19; the match to TRBD2 covers 12 bases. The ends lost 3 bases at V and 1 base at J; junction bases unmatched: 6. The CDR3 runs 17 residues. The germline V gene has CDR1 LNHDA and CDR2 SQIVND (reference sequence). The CDR3 spells CASSISGLAGIQETQYF. The CDR3, as DNA: TGTGCCAGTAGTATCAGCGGACTAGCGGGGATCCAAGAGACCCAGTACTTC.

The chain carries TRBV6-2 or TRBV6-3 and TRBJ2-3, with TRBD2 identical over 9 bases. The CDR3 is made up of 15 amino acids. CDR1 is MNHEY and CDR2 is SVGEGT in the germline V gene. After removal of 6 bases from V and 0 bases from J, the junction contained 4 bases not matched to a gene. The CDR3 region is CASSFGLASTDTQYF. CDR3 DNA sequence: TGTGCCAGCAGCTTCGGACTAGCGAGCACAGATACGCAGTATTTT.

J is TRBJ1-5 and V is TRBV19; TRBD1 agrees at 10 bases. Germline V gene lookup returns CDR1 LNHDA and CDR2 SQIVND (reference sequence). The CDR3 loop spans 16 amino acids. The V and J ends lost 9 bases and 8 bases, in that order; junction bases with no gene match: 16. This chain's CDR3 is CARTWRTGGNQEPQHF. The CDR3 DNA sequence: TGTGCCAGAACTTGGCGGACAGGGGGAAATCAGGAGCCCCAGCATTTT.

CDR3 DNA: TGTGCCATCAGTGTGGACACTGATCAGCCCCAGCATTTT. It encodes CAISVDTDQPQHF. The V gene is TRBV10-3, the J gene TRBJ1-5; weak D call: TRBD1 (5 bases). Germline CDR1 reads ENHRY; CDR2 reads SYGVKD. The CDR3 sequence is 13 residues long. Trimming cost V 4 bases and J 5 bases, with 9 bases left between them.

This clone has only one observation. An end of the junction does not agree with germline; a read error may underlie this. The chain links TRBV7-9 to TRBJ1-2, with D possibly matching TRBD1 (6 bases). Germline V CDR1 and CDR2: SEHNR, FQNEAQ (reference sequence). The length of the CDR3 is 12 residues. Here the CDR3 DNA reads TGTGTCAGCAGTCGACAGGTCCATGGCTACACCTTC. Protein: CVSSRQVHGYTF.

The chain employs TRBV18 and TRBJ2-1, with unresolved D. Germline CDR1 reads KGHSH; CDR2 reads LQKENI. Between the trimmed V and J ends, which lost 3 bases and 3 bases, there was a span of 12 bases. The CDR3 is made up of 15 amino acids. The DNA of the CDR3 is TGTGCCAGCTCACCTCTTTCGGGTGACTACAATGAGCAGTTCTTC. This sequence encodes CASSPLSGDYNEQFF.

The chain employs TRBV7-3 and TRBJ2-3; 13 bases align to TRBD2. This CDR3 spans 15 amino acids. After removal of 6 bases from V and 6 bases from J, the junction contained 6 bases not matched to a gene. From germline, CDR1 is SGHTA and CDR2 FQGTGA. DNA for the CDR3: TGTGCCAGCAGTGGGACTAGCGGGGCGCTGGATACGCAGTATTTT. It translates to CASSGTSGALDTQYF.

This clone occurred once. V is TRBV11-3 and J is TRBJ2-2, with D possibly TRBD1 on 6 matching bases. V shed 1 base and J shed 0 bases, with 9 bases lying between them. The CDR3 contains 16 residues. The germline gives CDR1 SGHNT, CDR2 YENEEA. CDR3 in DNA: TGTGCCAGCAGCTTAGGTGGGACAACGAACACCGGGGAGCTGTTTTTT. Translated, it gives CASSLGGTTNTGELFF.

This clone was picked up a small number of times. The chain is built from TRBV13 and TRBJ1-2; D is undetermined. CDR1 and CDR2 from the germline V gene are PRHDT and FYEKMQ (reference sequence). The CDR3 is 13 residues long. Trimming removed 6 bases at V and 2 bases at J, with 10 bases between. CDR3 region: CASSTGGNYGYTF. In DNA, the CDR3 is TGTGCCAGCAGTACCGGAGGGAACTATGGCTACACCTTC.

V is TRBV9 and J is TRBJ2-5; the D gene is possibly TRBD2 (6 bases). Between the trimmed V and J ends, which lost 0 bases and 5 bases, there was a span of 14 bases. This CDR3 has 15 amino acids. Germline values: CDR1 SGDLS, CDR2 YYNGEE. The CDR3 reads CASSVEDGREETQYF. CDR3 coding DNA: TGTGCCAGCAGCGTAGAGGACGGACGGGAGGAGACCCAGTACTTC. Based on the CDR3 plus reference TRBV9 and TRBJ2-5, the full variable domain is DSGVTQTPKHLITATGQRVTLRCSPRSGDLSVYWYQQSLDQGLQFLIQYYNGEERAKGNILERFSAQQFPDLHSELNLSSLELGDSALYFCASSVEDGREETQYFGPGTRLLVL.

This clone has a handful of counts. J is TRBJ2-2 and V is TRBV7-8, with 7 bases lining up with TRBD2. Germline V gene sequence: CDR1 SGHVS, CDR2 FQNEAQ. Trimming removed 4 bases from V and 6 bases from J; junction bases left unmatched: 5. The CDR3 covers 14 residues. The CDR3 DNA reads TGTGCCAGCAGCTCACAGGCGGGGGCCGGGGAGCTGTTTTTT. It translates to CASSSQAGAGELFF.

The gene calls are TRBV11-3 and TRBJ2-1; 7 bases fit TRBD1. Germline V gene sequence: CDR1 SGHNT, CDR2 YENEEA. V dropped 5 bases and J dropped 4; count of bases not matched to a gene: 5. This CDR3 region has 14 residues. CDR3 DNA sequence: TGTGCCAGCAGCCAAGGGACAGCTTACAATGAGCAGTTCTTC. It yields the protein CASSQGTAYNEQFF.

This clone came up once. This chain uses TRBV19 with TRBJ2-2; 7 bases agree with TRBD1. The germline V gene has CDR1 LNHDA and CDR2 SQIVND (reference sequence). The length of the CDR3 is 16 residues. Losses at the gene ends were 7 bases for V and 1 base for J; bases not matched to a gene: 9. This CDR3 reads CASKPGTDMNTGELFF. The CDR3 nucleotides read TGTGCCAGTAAGCCCGGGACAGACATGAACACCGGGGAGCTGTTTTTT.

The count of this clone is one. The V and J genes are TRBV6-5 and TRBJ1-2; TRBD1 aligns across 7 bases. The CDR3 consists of 15 residues. Germline V lookup: CDR1 MNHEY, CDR2 SVGAGI. V shed 7 bases, J shed 4 bases, and the junction held 12 bases outside the gene matches. This CDR3 reads CASILSQGGLYGYTF. The CDR3, as DNA: TGTGCCAGCATCTTATCCCAGGGGGGCCTCTATGGCTACACCTTC.

This clone has only a few counts. The rearrangement uses TRBV6-2 or TRBV6-3 and TRBJ1-5; the match to TRBD1 covers 7 bases. Germline CDR1 reads MNHEY; CDR2 reads SVGEGT. The CDR3 has 14 amino acids. The J segment lost 9 bases and the V segment lost 5 bases, leaving 10 bases of the junction unmatched. The CDR3 DNA reads as TGTGCCAGCAGTGGGATTGACAGGGTCTTGCCCCAGCATTTT. Protein product: CASSGIDRVLPQHF.

The V and J genes are TRBV15 and TRBJ1-2; 7 bases fit TRBD1. The V gene's germline CDR1 is LNHNV and CDR2 YYDKDF (reference sequence). Unmatched junction bases numbered 12, after V lost 8 bases and J lost 6 bases. The CDR3 has 14 residues. The CDR3 protein is CATHPGDRLHGYTF. As DNA, the CDR3 is TGTGCCACCCACCCCGGGGACAGACTGCATGGCTACACCTTC.

This chain joins TRBV5-6 and TRBJ2-7; 7 nucleotides align to TRBD1. This CDR3 spans 14 amino acids. With 4 bases clipped from V and 2 bases from J, the junction kept 6 bases outside the gene matches. CDR1 and CDR2 (germline): SGHDT, YYEEEE. The CDR3 coding sequence is TGTGCCAGCAGCCCTGGGACAGATCCCTACGAGCAGTACTTC. Residues: CASSPGTDPYEQYF.

V usage is TRBV5-5 and J usage is TRBJ2-7; TRBD1 matches 9 bases. V gave up 4 bases and J gave up 0 bases; unmatched junction bases: 5. This CDR3 comprises 15 residues. From germline, CDR1 is SGHKS and CDR2 YYEKEE (reference sequence). This chain's CDR3 is CASSRGQGFSYEQYF. Here the CDR3 DNA reads TGTGCCAGCAGCCGTGGACAGGGGTTCTCCTACGAGCAGTACTTC.

V usage is TRBV27 and J usage is TRBJ1-4, with a weak D call TRBD1 (6 bases). The CDR3 spans 13 residues. Trimming stripped 10 bases from V and 7 bases from J, with 16 bases between. The V gene's germline CDR1 is MNHEY and CDR2 SMNVEV (reference sequence). In nucleotides, the CDR3 is TGTGCCACGGGACATGGACACCTTGAAAAACTGTTTTTT. Its protein product is CATGHGHLEKLFF.

The genes are TRBV9 and TRBJ2-7, with 7 positions matching TRBD2. The CDR3 covers 14 residues. Germline assignment: CDR1 SGDLS and CDR2 YYNGEE. The ends lost 0 bases at V and 7 bases at J; junction bases unmatched: 7. This CDR3 reads CASSVATGGGEQYF. CDR3 in DNA: TGTGCCAGCAGCGTAGCGACCGGGGGAGGGGAGCAGTACTTC.

The chain carries TRBV19 and TRBJ1-1, with a possible D match to TRBD1 (6 bases). With 6 bases removed from V and 5 bases from J, the gap between germline ends came to 13 bases. The CDR3 is 13 residues long. Germline CDR1 LNHDA, CDR2 SQIVND (reference sequence). The CDR3 nucleotides read TGTGCCAGTAGCCCCCCAGGGGCTACTGAAGCTTTCTTT. It yields the protein CASSPPGATEAFF.

This chain links TRBV18 with TRBJ2-2; 7 bases line up with TRBD1. J gave up 5 bases and V 4 bases, and 13 bases lay outside the gene matches. The CDR3 loop spans 17 amino acids. Germline values: CDR1 KGHSH, CDR2 LQKENI. The CDR3 region is CASSLLGQASLTGELFF. In DNA, the CDR3 is TGTGCCAGCTCACTTCTCGGACAGGCTTCACTTACCGGGGAGCTGTTTTTT.

This clone was picked up one time. The V gene is TRBV19, the J gene TRBJ1-1; D is undetermined. This CDR3 region has 14 residues. V was clipped by 7 bases and J by 10 bases, with 22 bases between them. Germline-derived CDR1 and CDR2 are LNHDA and SQIVND (reference sequence). The CDR3 loop is CASMSGWVSPGAFF. For the CDR3, the DNA is TGTGCCAGTATGTCGGGGTGGGTCAGCCCAGGAGCTTTCTTT. Variable domain in full (rest from reference TRBV19 and TRBJ1-1): DGGITQSPKYLFRKEGQNVTLSCEQNLNHDAMYWYRQDPGQGLRLIYYSQIVNDFQKGDIAEGYSVSREKKESFPLTVTSAQKNPTAFYLCASMSGWVSPGAFFGQGTRLTVV.

The rearrangement links TRBV9 to TRBJ2-1; 7 nucleotides align to TRBD1. V was clipped by 4 bases and J by 5 bases; unmatched bases: 9. CDR3 length: 15 amino acids. CDR1 is SGDLS, CDR2 YYNGEE, per germline. The CDR3 loop is CASSSRRDRNNEQFF. The CDR3 coding sequence is TGTGCCAGCAGCTCCCGCCGGGACAGAAACAATGAGCAGTTCTTC.